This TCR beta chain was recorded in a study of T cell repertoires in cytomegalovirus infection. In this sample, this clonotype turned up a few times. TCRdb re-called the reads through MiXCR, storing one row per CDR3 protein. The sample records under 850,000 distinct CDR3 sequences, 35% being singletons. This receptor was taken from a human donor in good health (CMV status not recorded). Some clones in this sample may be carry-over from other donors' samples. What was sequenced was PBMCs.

This CDR3 reads CASSSRGPQETQYF. CDR3 in DNA: TGTGCCAGCAGCTCGCGGGGACCTCAAGAGACCCAGTACTTC. The J gene is TRBJ2-5, the V gene TRBV25-1; D perhaps matches TRBD2 (6 bases). This CDR3 has 14 amino acids. Germline CDR1 is MGHDK and CDR2 is SYGVNS. V shed 6 bases and J shed 2 bases, with 13 bases lying between them.